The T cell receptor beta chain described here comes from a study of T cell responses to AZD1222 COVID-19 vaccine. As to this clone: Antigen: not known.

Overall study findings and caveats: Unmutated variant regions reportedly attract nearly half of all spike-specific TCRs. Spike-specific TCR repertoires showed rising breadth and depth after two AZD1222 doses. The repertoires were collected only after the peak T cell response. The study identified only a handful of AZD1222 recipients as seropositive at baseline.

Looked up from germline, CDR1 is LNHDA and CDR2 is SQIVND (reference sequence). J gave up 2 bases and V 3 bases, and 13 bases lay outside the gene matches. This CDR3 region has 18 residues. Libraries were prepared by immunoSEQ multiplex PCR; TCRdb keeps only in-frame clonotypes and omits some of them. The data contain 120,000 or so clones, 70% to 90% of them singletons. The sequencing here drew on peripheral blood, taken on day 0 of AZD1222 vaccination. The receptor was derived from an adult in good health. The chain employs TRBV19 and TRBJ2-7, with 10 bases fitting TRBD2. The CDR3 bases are TGTGCCAGTAGTATCGCTAGCGGGAGTTTGGCCCGACCCTACGAGCAGTACTTC. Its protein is CASSIASGSLARPYEQYF.